These 21 T cell receptor beta chains originate from one sample sequenced in a study of regulatory T cells in long-lasting Graves disease. Time point in this sample: newly diagnosed GD, antithyroid drugs for less than 3 months. From RNA extracted from PBMCs, the TCR library was made. In building TCR beta libraries, iRepertoire HTBI primers were used together with Arm-PCR of CDR3 regions. TCRdb re-called the multiplex PCR reads through MiXCR, storing one row per CDR3 protein. The table has over 350,000 distinct CDR3 sequences, approximately 16% seen once. The data also belong to a second study, concerning T cells in Graves' hyperthyroidism and ophthalmopathy.

This material consisted of peripheral blood mononuclear cells (PBMCs), taken at new diagnosis, from a patient treated with antithyroid drugs. The receptor source for this set is a woman in her 40s with Graves disease.

This clonotype appeared many times. The chain employs TRBV5-5 and TRBJ2-1; 7 bases match TRBD2. The length of the CDR3 is 17 residues. Germline V gene data show CDR1 as SGHKS and CDR2 as YYEKEE (reference sequence). The ends lost 4 bases at V and 4 bases at J; junction bases unmatched: 14. The DNA for the CDR3 is TGTGCCAGCAGCCCGGTGCGGGGGACCAGCGCATACAATGAGCAGTTCTTC. The encoded protein is CASSPVRGTSAYNEQFF.

This clonotype was seen more than once but under ten times. This chain links TRBV9 with TRBJ2-3; 7 nucleotides match TRBD2. The germline CDR1 and CDR2 sequences are SGDLS and YYNGEE. V gave up 1 base and J gave up 2 bases; unmatched junction bases: 4. CDR3 size: 15 residues. CDR3 nucleotide sequence: TGTGCCAGCAGCGTATCTAGCGGCTACACAGATACGCAGTATTTT. Its translation is CASSVSSGYTDTQYF. Full variable domain (outside the CDR3, taken from reference TRBV9 and TRBJ2-3): DSGVTQTPKHLITATGQRVTLRCSPRSGDLSVYWYQQSLDQGLQFLIQYYNGEERAKGNILERFSAQQFPDLHSELNLSSLELGDSALYFCASSVSSGYTDTQYFGPGTRLTVL.

V and J are TRBV14 and TRBJ2-1; tentatively, D is TRBD2 (5 bases). CDR3 length: 15 residues. Germline CDR1 SGHDN, CDR2 FVKESK. The V gene lost 4 bases and the J gene lost 7 bases, with 17 bases spanning the gap. CDR3 sequence (DNA): TGTGCCAGCAGCCCTCCTAGCTTATCTGGGAATGAGCAGTTCTTC. It is translated as CASSPPSLSGNEQFF.

This clonotype has a count of ten or more. The chain joins TRBV24-1 to TRBJ2-3; perhaps TRBD1 as D (6 bases). Germline V lookup: CDR1 KGHDR, CDR2 SFDVKD. This CDR3 comprises 12 residues. Between the trimmed V and J ends, which lost 10 bases and 2 bases, there was a span of 9 bases. The CDR3 is CATSGVTDTQYF. In DNA form, the CDR3 reads TGTGCCACTTCAGGGGTCACAGATACGCAGTATTTT.

This clonotype was picked up a small number of times. The chain links TRBV19 to TRBJ2-1, with a possible D match to TRBD2 (6 bases). The CDR3 runs 12 residues. V lost 7 bases to trimming and J lost 6 bases, with 10 bases between them. Per germline, CDR1 LNHDA and CDR2 SQIVND (reference sequence). DNA for the CDR3: TGTGCCAGTAATATGGGGGGCAATGAGCAGTTCTTC. Protein sequence: CASNMGGNEQFF.

This clonotype was picked up many times. This chain connects TRBV4-1 to TRBJ2-1, with D tentatively TRBD1 (6 bases). The CDR3 length is 16 residues. From germline, CDR1 is MGHRA and CDR2 YSYEKL. The V end was cut by 1 base, the J end by 0 bases, with 10 bases between. CDR3 sequence reads: CASSQVRGGSYNEQFF. The CDR3 bases are TGCGCCAGCAGCCAAGTTCGAGGGGGCTCCTACAATGAGCAGTTCTTC.

This clonotype was seen at least ten times. The V and J genes are TRBV7-8 and TRBJ1-4; D call uncertain. The CDR3 loop spans 14 amino acids. The V end lost 0 bases, the J end lost 4 bases, and 6 bases lay between the germline ends. Germline CDR1 reads SGHVS; CDR2 reads FQNEAQ. CDR3 in DNA: TGTGCCAGCAGCTTAGCCGGCGGTAATGAAAAACTGTTTTTT. Protein: CASSLAGGNEKLFF.

The chain has TRBV12-5 and TRBJ1-4; D possibly corresponds to TRBD1 (5 bases). CDR3 size: 18 residues. The V gene lost 4 bases and the J gene lost 0 bases, with 18 bases spanning the gap. Germline loops: CDR1 LGHNT, CDR2 FRNRAP. The CDR3 spells CASGSRGLLIATNEKLFF. The CDR3 DNA reads TGTGCTAGTGGTTCTAGGGGTCTCCTTATTGCAACTAATGAAAAACTGTTTTTT.

This clonotype was recorded many times. The chain couples TRBV2 to TRBJ1-1; no reliable D call. The V and J ends lost 1 base and 5 bases respectively, with 8 bases between them. The CDR3 spans 13 residues. Germline V gene sequence: CDR1 SNHLY, CDR2 FYNNEI. DNA for the CDR3: TGTGCCAGCAGTGAAGAGCGGAGGACTGAAGCTTTCTTT. Its translation: CASSEERRTEAFF.

This clonotype was seen repeatedly, ten times or more. The chain links TRBV7-3 to TRBJ2-1, with D maybe TRBD2 (6 bases). Deletions cut 1 base from V and 9 bases from J, with 13 bases between. Germline values: CDR1 SGHTA, CDR2 FQGTGA. There are 14 residues in the CDR3. The CDR3 nucleotides read TGTGCCAGCAGCTTAATGGGGGGAGCCGGTGAGCAGTTCTTC. This codes for CASSLMGGAGEQFF.

This clonotype was found a few times. The V call is TRBV7-9, the J call TRBJ1-4; a weak D match, TRBD1 (5 bases). The CDR3 consists of 15 residues. CDR1 and CDR2 from the germline V gene are SEHNR and FQNEAQ (reference sequence). Between the trimmed V and J ends, which lost 4 bases and 3 bases, there was a span of 12 bases. The CDR3 region is CASSSFRGANEKLFF. In DNA form, the CDR3 reads TGTGCCAGCAGCTCCTTCCGGGGGGCTAATGAAAAACTGTTTTTT.

This clonotype showed up many times. The chain uses TRBV28 and TRBJ2-1, with 10 bases that match TRBD2. The CDR3 is 15 amino acids. The V gene end was trimmed by 1 base and the J gene end by 7 bases; junction bases not matched to a gene: 4. The germline CDR1 and CDR2 sequences are MDHEN and SYDVKM. The CDR3 sequence: CASSLSSGSANEQFF. The CDR3 DNA is TGTGCCAGCAGTTTATCTAGCGGGAGTGCAAATGAGCAGTTCTTC.

The chain employs TRBV15 and TRBJ2-2; no firm D call. Germline CDR1 and CDR2: LNHNV and YYDKDF (reference sequence). The CDR3 runs 15 residues. Trimming removed 3 bases at V and 0 bases at J, with 8 bases between. The CDR3 here is CATSRDRANTGELFF. DNA for the CDR3: TGTGCCACCAGCAGGGATCGCGCGAACACCGGGGAGCTGTTTTTT.

This clonotype was seen ten or more times. The rearrangement uses TRBV7-9 and TRBJ2-3, with TRBD2 as a possible D gene (5 bases). The CDR3 is 17 amino acids. V lost 6 bases and J 4 bases, leaving 23 bases between the germline ends. Germline loops: CDR1 SEHNR, CDR2 FQNEAQ (reference sequence). CDR3 nucleotide sequence: TGTGCCAGCAGTTTCAACGTGAGGACTCGAGACTCAGATACGCAGTATTTT. It yields the protein CASSFNVRTRDSDTQYF.

The rearrangement links TRBV7-8 to TRBJ1-3; D ambiguous. The CDR3 is 15 residues long. Germline lookup yields CDR1 SGHVS and CDR2 FQNEAQ. Trimming removed 3 bases from V and 0 bases from J, with 9 bases in between. The CDR3: CASSFGRFSGNTIYF. The CDR3 region has the DNA TGTGCCAGCAGCTTTGGACGGTTCTCTGGAAACACCATATATTTT.

This clonotype was seen at least ten times. The chain employs TRBV2 and TRBJ2-1; 10 nucleotides line up with TRBD2. This CDR3 has 15 amino acids. Trimming cost V 8 bases and J 9 bases; bases outside gene matches: 13. Germline V lookup: CDR1 SNHLY, CDR2 FYNNEI. The CDR3 spells CASSEGLAGAGEQFF. The CDR3 region has the DNA TGTGCCAGCTCCGAGGGTCTAGCGGGAGCTGGTGAGCAGTTCTTC.

This clonotype has ten or more counts. The J gene is TRBJ2-5, the V gene TRBV3-1; 7 positions agree with TRBD2. V shed 2 bases, J shed 4 bases, and the junction held 1 base outside the gene matches. The CDR3 has 13 amino acids. CDR1 LGHDT and CDR2 YNNKEL come from the germline V gene (reference sequence). CDR3 loop: CASSQTGGETQYF. CDR3 in DNA: TGTGCCAGCAGCCAAACGGGGGGAGAGACCCAGTACTTC.

The rearrangement uses TRBV2 and TRBJ1-4; 9 bases line up with TRBD1. Germline assignment: CDR1 SNHLY and CDR2 FYNNEI. This CDR3 is 14 amino acids long. The V segment lost 5 bases and the J segment 5 bases; nucleotides outside the gene matches: 3. The CDR3 nucleotides read TGTGCCAGCAGTAAAGGGACAGGGAATGAAAAACTGTTTTTT. Translation gives CASSKGTGNEKLFF.

This clonotype has only a few counts. The chain uses TRBV15 and TRBJ2-2; weak D call: TRBD2 (5 bases). The CDR3 is made up of 15 amino acids. In germline, CDR1 is LNHNV, CDR2 YYDKDF (reference sequence). V lost 6 bases and J 3 bases, leaving 14 bases between the germline ends. CDR3 DNA: TGTGCCACCAGTGCAGGAGGCGGAGACACCGGGGAGCTGTTTTTT. This sequence encodes CATSAGGGDTGELFF.

This clonotype was counted a few times. J is TRBJ2-1 and V is TRBV24-1, with TRBD2 identical over 9 bases. V trimming: 2 bases; J trimming: 3 bases; junction bases outside the gene matches: 10. The CDR3 is 18 residues long. CDR1 is KGHDR and CDR2 is SFDVKD in the germline V gene. The CDR3 nucleotides are TGTGCCACCAGTGATTGGGGAATTAGCGGGAGTCGCTACAATGAGCAGTTCTTC. This encodes CATSDWGISGSRYNEQFF.

The V and J genes are TRBV7-9 and TRBJ1-5; D unresolved. V was trimmed by 0 bases and J by 4 bases, leaving 4 bases between them. This CDR3 contains 13 residues. Germline values: CDR1 SEHNR, CDR2 FQNEAQ (reference sequence). This CDR3 reads CASSLAVNQPQHF. The DNA for the CDR3 is TGTGCCAGCAGCTTAGCCGTTAATCAGCCCCAGCATTTT. Complete variable domain (other parts from reference TRBV7-9 and TRBJ1-5): DTGVSQNPRHKITKRGQNVTFRCDPISEHNRLYWYRQTLGQGPEFLTYFQNEAQLEKSRLLSDRFSAERPKGSFSTLEIQRTEQGDSAMYLCASSLAVNQPQHFGDGTRLSIL.